What follows describes a single T cell receptor beta chain. These data come from a study of T cells in Graves' hyperthyroidism and ophthalmopathy. On the study more broadly: Peripheral blood was acquired at first diagnosis, ahead of any therapy whatsoever.

Trimming stripped 2 bases from V and 5 bases from J, with 20 bases between. Per germline, CDR1 SGDLS and CDR2 YYNGEE. CDR3 length: 17 amino acids. From RNA transcripts, TCR beta CDR3 regions were amplified. During a first-round RT-PCR of the TCR CDR3, the HTBI primer set was used. TCRdb re-derived calls from the multiplex PCR reads in MiXCR, one entry per CDR3 protein. The repertoire holds hundreds of thousands of distinct CDR3 sequences, roughly a sixth seen once, with roughly 3.5% in the top ten. Sequenced sample: blood. The sequence was obtained from a woman aged 40 to 55 with Graves' ophthalmopathy. V and J are TRBV9 and TRBJ2-1, with a tentative D call TRBD1 (9 bases). The CDR3 loop is CASSVGTGTRVNNEQFF. The DNA for the CDR3 is TGTGCCAGCAGCGTTGGGACAGGGACTAGAGTTAACAATGAGCAGTTCTTC.